This TCR beta chain was sequenced during a study of T cell repertoires in cytomegalovirus infection (dated by TCRdb to about 2019). Study-level background: Donor HLA type was relevant to the analysis, because carriage of CMV infection together with the matching HLA type was indicated by public TCR beta signatures.

Concerning this clonotype itself: There is no known antigen for this receptor. Base qualities are not at hand, and no much larger clone is one base apart.

Sequenced on an Illumina HiSeq 1500. Starting from the raw public reads, TCRdb applied fastp trimming at Q25, assembled clones with MiXCR and retained in-frame beta chains. For every CDR3 protein sequence, its rows merge into one entry that carries the most common genes and DNA. Recorded for this sample are approximately 500,000 distinct CDR3 sequences; approximately 15% of them occurred a single time. The top ten hold more than 20% of the sample. Study-level results and caveats: The ex vivo response was dominated by HLA-C-restricted CMV-specific TCR beta clonotypes, which also provided the single most frequent clonotype in two of eight donors. In both this cohort and an independent approximately 350-donor cohort, the cumulative frequency of public TCR beta family members distinguished carriers of CMV infection plus the relevant HLA type.

This TCR derives from a human donor in good health (CMV status not recorded). Some clones in this sample may be carry-over from other donors' samples. Sequenced input: CD8+ T cells from PBMCs.

The CDR3 region: CASSGQSGTNEQFF. At the DNA level, the sequence is TGTGCCAGCAGCGGACAGAGCGGGACCAATGAGCAGTTCTTC. The receptor chain draws on TRBV9 and TRBJ2-1; 7 central bases correspond to TRBD2. The germline V gene sets CDR1 to SGDLS and CDR2 to YYNGEE. Measured from the cysteine to the phenylalanine, the CDR3 is 14 residues long. Only CDR3 DNA remains: 42 bases, in frame from the first base. Trimming accounts for 3 bases at V and 6 bases at J, while the number of junction bases matched to no gene is 6.